This T cell receptor (beta chain) is drawn from a study of T cell repertoires in cytomegalovirus infection. Study at large: Shared public TCR beta signatures pointed to both CMV infection and a matching HLA type. Findings and limits, study-wide: CMV-specific TCR beta clonotypes restricted by HLA-C were the ones dominating the ex vivo response. Pooled public TCR beta family frequency picked out CMV carriers with the relevant HLA.

About this clonotype: Its cognate antigen is unknown.

CDR3 length: 9 amino acids. V lost 5 bases, J lost 11 bases, and 9 bases lay in between. Germline CDR1 DFQATT, CDR2 SNEGSKA (reference sequence). MiXCR, run by TCRdb on the reads, gives a single entry per CDR3 protein. The table lists roughly 640,000 distinct CDR3 sequences, roughly 26% of them singletons. This clonotype was obtained from a human donor in good health (CMV status not recorded). Some clones in this sample may be carry-over from other donors' samples. The sequenced material came from CD8+ T cells from PBMCs. This rearrangement joins TRBV20-1 to TRBJ1-1; perhaps TRBD1 as D (6 bases). For the CDR3, the DNA is TGCAGTGCTGGAACAGGGGCTTTCTTT. Translation gives CSAGTGAFF.